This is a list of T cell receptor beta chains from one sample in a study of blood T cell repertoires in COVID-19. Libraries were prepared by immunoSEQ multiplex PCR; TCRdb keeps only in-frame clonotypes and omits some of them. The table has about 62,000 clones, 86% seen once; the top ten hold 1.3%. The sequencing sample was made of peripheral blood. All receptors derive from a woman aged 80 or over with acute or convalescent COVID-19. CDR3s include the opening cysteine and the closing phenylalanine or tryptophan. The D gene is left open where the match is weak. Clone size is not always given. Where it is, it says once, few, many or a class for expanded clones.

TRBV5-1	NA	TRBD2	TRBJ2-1	CASSLDTSGSYNEQFF	TGCGCCAGCAGCTTGGACACTAGCGGCTCCTACAATGAGCAGTTCTTC
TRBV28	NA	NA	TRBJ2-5	CASRGPGDQETQYF	TGTGCCAGCAGGGGACCGGGGGACCAAGAGACCCAGTACTTC
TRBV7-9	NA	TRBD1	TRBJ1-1	CASTPWQGAINTEAFF	TGTGCCAGCACCCCATGGCAGGGGGCGATTAACACTGAAGCTTTCTTT
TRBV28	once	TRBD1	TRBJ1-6	CATEMGQNNSPLHF	TGTGCCACCGAGATGGGACAGAATAATTCACCCCTCCACTTT
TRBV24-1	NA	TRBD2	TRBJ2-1	CATSVLTSGDYNEQFF	TGTGCCACCAGTGTTCTAACTAGCGGGGATTACAATGAGCAGTTCTTC
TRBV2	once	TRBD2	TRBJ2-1	CASGKLAGSYNEQFF	TGTGCCAGCGGGAAACTAGCGGGGTCCTACAATGAGCAGTTCTTC
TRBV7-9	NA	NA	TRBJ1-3	CASSPRGGSGNTIYF	TGTGCCAGCAGCCCTAGAGGGGGATCTGGAAACACCATATATTTT
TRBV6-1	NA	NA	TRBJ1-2	CASSEFNLAGGYTF	TGTGCCAGCAGTGAATTTAACCTGGCGGGTGGCTACACCTTC
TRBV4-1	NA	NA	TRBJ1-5	CASSQETAFSNQPQHF	TGCGCCAGCAGCCAAGAGACAGCTTTTAGCAATCAGCCCCAGCATTTT
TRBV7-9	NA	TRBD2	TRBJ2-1	CASSLALAGGKGNEQFF	TGTGCCAGCAGCTTAGCTTTAGCGGGAGGGAAGGGCAATGAGCAGTTCTTC
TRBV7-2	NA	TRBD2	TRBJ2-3	CASSLSVGGGSTDTQYF	TGTGCCAGCAGCTTAAGTGTTGGGGGGGGAAGCACAGATACGCAGTATTTT
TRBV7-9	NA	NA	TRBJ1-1	CASTRRGEMNTEAFF	TGTGCCAGCACCCGGCGGGGGGAGATGAACACTGAAGCTTTCTTT
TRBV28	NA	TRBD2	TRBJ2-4	CASNEGTSGKQYF	TGTGCCAGCAACGAAGGGACTAGCGGGAAACAGTACTTC
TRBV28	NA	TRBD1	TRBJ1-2	CASRGTGVTYGYTF	TGTGCCAGCAGGGGGACAGGGGTAACCTATGGCTACACCTTC
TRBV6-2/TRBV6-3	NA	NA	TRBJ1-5	CASSYGTLYSNQPQHF	TGTGCCAGCAGTTACGGGACACTCTATAGCAATCAGCCCCAGCATTTT
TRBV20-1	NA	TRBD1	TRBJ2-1	CSASLDRTGIVHNEQFF	TGCAGTGCTAGTCTCGACAGGACAGGGATCGTTCACAATGAGCAGTTCTTC
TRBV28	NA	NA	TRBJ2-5	CASSLGQGGEETQYF	TGTGCCAGCAGTTTAGGGCAGGGCGGTGAAGAGACCCAGTACTTC
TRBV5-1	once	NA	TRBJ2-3	CASSLVQGGTDTQYF	TGCGCCAGCAGCTTGGTTCAGGGCGGCACAGATACGCAGTATTTT
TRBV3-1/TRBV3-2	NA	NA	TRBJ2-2	CASSLDSNYGELFF	TGTGCCAGCAGCCTGGACAGTAACTACGGGGAGCTGTTTTTT
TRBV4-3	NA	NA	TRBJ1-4	CASSQDIFEKLFF	TGCGCCAGCAGCCAAGATATTTTCGAAAAACTGTTTTTT
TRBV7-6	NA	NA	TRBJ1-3	CASTTNWDTMAGNTIYF	TGTGCCAGCACTACTAACTGGGACACGATGGCTGGAAACACCATATATTTT
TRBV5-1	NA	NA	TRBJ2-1	CASSLELAGYNEQFF	TGCGCCAGCAGCTTGGAACTAGCTGGTTACAATGAGCAGTTCTTC
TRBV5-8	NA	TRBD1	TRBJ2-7	CASSQGASWREQYF	TGTGCCAGCAGTCAGGGGGCGTCCTGGCGTGAGCAGTACTTC
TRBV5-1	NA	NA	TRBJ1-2	CATAKGVDGYTF	TGCGCCACAGCGAAAGGGGTGGATGGCTACACCTTC
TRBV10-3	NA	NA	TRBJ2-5	CAIRVRETQYF	TGTGCCATCAGGGTCAGAGAGACCCAGTACTTC
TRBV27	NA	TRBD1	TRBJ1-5	CASSSGGRSNQPQHF	TGTGCCAGCAGCTCAGGGGGCCGTAGCAATCAGCCCCAGCATTTT
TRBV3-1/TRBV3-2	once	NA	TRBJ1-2	CASSQPGHYGYTF	TGTGCCAGCAGCCAACCAGGGCACTATGGCTACACCTTC
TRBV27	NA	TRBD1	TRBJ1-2	CASSANRGSYGYTF	TGTGCCAGCAGTGCGAACAGGGGAAGCTATGGCTACACCTTC
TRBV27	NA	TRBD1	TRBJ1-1	CASRRQGEAFF	TGTGCCAGCAGAAGACAGGGGGAAGCTTTCTTT
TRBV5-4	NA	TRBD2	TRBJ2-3	CASSTAVAGATDTQYF	TGTGCCAGCAGCACGGCGGTAGCGGGAGCCACAGATACGCAGTATTTT
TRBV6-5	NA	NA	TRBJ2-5	CASAPRQVETQYF	TGTGCCAGCGCCCCTCGCCAGGTTGAGACCCAGTACTTC
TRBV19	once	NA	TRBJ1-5	CASSSSGAISRPQHF	TGTGCCAGTAGTTCGTCAGGGGCGATATCACGGCCCCAGCATTTT
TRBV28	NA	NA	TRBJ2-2	CASQRAGELFF	TGTGCCAGCCAGAGGGCCGGGGAGCTGTTTTTT
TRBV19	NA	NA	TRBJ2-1	CASSINSAYYNEQFF	TGTGCCAGTAGTATTAATAGCGCATACTACAATGAGCAGTTCTTC
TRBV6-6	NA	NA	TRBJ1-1	CASSPSGVGRRRSYEAFF	TGTGCCAGCAGTCCCTCAGGGGTCGGCCGTCGGCGGTCCTATGAAGCTTTCTTT
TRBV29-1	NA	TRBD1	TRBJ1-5	CSGGQGGNQPQHF	TGCAGCGGGGGACAGGGCGGCAATCAGCCCCAGCATTTT
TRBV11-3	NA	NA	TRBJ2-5	CASSLYGTPQETQYF	TGTGCCAGCAGCTTATATGGGACTCCACAAGAGACCCAGTACTTC
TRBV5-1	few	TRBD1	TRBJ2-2	CASSLKQGANTGELFF	TGCGCCAGCAGCTTGAAACAGGGGGCTAACACCGGGGAGCTGTTTTTT
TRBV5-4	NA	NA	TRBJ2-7	CASSLSYSEQYF	TGTGCCAGCAGCCTTAGTTACTCCGAGCAGTACTTC
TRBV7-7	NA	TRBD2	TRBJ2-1	CASSQDGTSGNEQFF	TGTGCCAGCAGCCAGGATGGGACTAGCGGGAATGAGCAGTTCTTC
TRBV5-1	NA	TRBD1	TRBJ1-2	CASSSQTGNSGYTF	TGCGCCAGCAGCTCCCAGACAGGGAACTCCGGCTACACCTTC
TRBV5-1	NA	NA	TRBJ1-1	CASSPLRTGGITEAFF	TGCGCCAGCAGCCCTCTACGGACTGGGGGGATCACTGAAGCTTTCTTT
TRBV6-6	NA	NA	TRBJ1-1	CASSYSFSTEAFF	TGTGCCAGCAGTTACTCCTTTAGCACTGAAGCTTTCTTT
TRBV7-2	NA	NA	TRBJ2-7	CASSLTWGVRHEQYF	TGTGCCAGCAGCTTAACCTGGGGGGTAAGACACGAGCAGTACTTC
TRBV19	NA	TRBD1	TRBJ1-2	CASSETGGDYGYTF	TGTGCCAGTAGTGAAACAGGGGGCGACTATGGCTACACCTTC
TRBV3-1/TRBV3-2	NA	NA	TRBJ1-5	CASSQDHNQPQHF	TGTGCCAGCAGCCAAGATCACAATCAGCCCCAGCATTTT
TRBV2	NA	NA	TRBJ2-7	CATQIGQPGYYEQYF	TGTGCCACCCAGATCGGACAGCCCGGGTACTACGAGCAGTACTTC
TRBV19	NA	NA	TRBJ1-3	CASSVQGFSGNTIYF	TGTGCCAGTAGTGTACAGGGCTTCTCTGGAAACACCATATATTTT
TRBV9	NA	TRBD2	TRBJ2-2	CASSVHHYSGRAPGELFF	TGTGCCAGCAGCGTCCACCATTATAGCGGGAGGGCCCCCGGGGAGCTGTTTTTT
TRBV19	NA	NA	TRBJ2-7	CASSIDKGDYEQYF	TGTGCCAGTAGTATAGATAAGGGGGACTACGAGCAGTACTTC
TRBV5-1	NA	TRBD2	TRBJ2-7	CASSSGTSGSYEQYF	TGCGCCAGCAGCTCCGGGACTAGCGGGAGCTACGAGCAGTACTTC
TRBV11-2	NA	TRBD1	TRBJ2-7	CASSLALLTGASYEQYF	TGTGCCAGCAGCTTAGCCCTTCTGACAGGGGCCTCCTACGAGCAGTACTTC
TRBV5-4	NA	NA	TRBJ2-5	CASSLDPGEEETQYF	TGTGCCAGCAGCTTGGACCCGGGAGAAGAAGAGACCCAGTACTTC
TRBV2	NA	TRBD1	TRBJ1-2	CASRSLRTGAYRGYTF	TGTGCCAGCAGATCACTTCGTACAGGGGCCTATCGGGGCTACACCTTC
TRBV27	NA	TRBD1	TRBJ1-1	CASSSGTGGLNTEAFF	TGTGCCAGCAGTTCCGGGACAGGGGGCTTGAACACTGAAGCTTTCTTT
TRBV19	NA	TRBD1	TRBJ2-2	CASRETTGIAGELFF	TGTGCCAGTAGGGAAACGACAGGGATAGCCGGGGAGCTGTTTTTT
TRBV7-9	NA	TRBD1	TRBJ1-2	CASSSIRDRGSYGYTF	TGTGCCAGCAGCTCCATCCGGGACAGGGGTTCCTATGGCTACACCTTC
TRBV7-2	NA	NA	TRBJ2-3	CASSSTGVGTDTQYF	TGTGCCAGCAGCTCGACCGGGGTAGGCACAGATACGCAGTATTTT
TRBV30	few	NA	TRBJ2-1	CAWSRGSSYNEQFF	TGTGCCTGGAGTAGGGGGAGCTCCTACAATGAGCAGTTCTTC